This T cell receptor beta chain came from a study of spatial heterogeneity in lung cancer. This clonotype has a count of ten or more. Time point described: sample taken at primary tumor resection. Researchers sequenced whole RNA taken from tumor, nontumor lung or frozen PBMC without sorting. Donation came from some 73 patients with untreated early-stage non-small cell lung cancer. V was trimmed by 2 bases and J by 5 bases, leaving 17 bases between them. The germline V gene has CDR1 SGHDT and CDR2 YYEEEE. The CDR3 extends over 16 amino acids. MiXCR, run by TCRdb on the 5' RACE reads, gives a single entry per CDR3 protein. The table lists roughly 75,000 distinct CDR3 sequences, roughly 14% of them singletons, with 6.5% to 8.5% in the top ten.

The origin of this receptor is a male donor with early-stage non-small cell lung cancer. This rearrangement joins TRBV5-6 to TRBJ1-3, with D unclear. This specimen was PBMCs, taken at surgery. CDR3 sequence reads: CASSFFDQKKRNTIYF. CDR3 nucleotides: TGTGCCAGCAGCTTTTTCGACCAAAAGAAGAGAAACACCATATATTTT.